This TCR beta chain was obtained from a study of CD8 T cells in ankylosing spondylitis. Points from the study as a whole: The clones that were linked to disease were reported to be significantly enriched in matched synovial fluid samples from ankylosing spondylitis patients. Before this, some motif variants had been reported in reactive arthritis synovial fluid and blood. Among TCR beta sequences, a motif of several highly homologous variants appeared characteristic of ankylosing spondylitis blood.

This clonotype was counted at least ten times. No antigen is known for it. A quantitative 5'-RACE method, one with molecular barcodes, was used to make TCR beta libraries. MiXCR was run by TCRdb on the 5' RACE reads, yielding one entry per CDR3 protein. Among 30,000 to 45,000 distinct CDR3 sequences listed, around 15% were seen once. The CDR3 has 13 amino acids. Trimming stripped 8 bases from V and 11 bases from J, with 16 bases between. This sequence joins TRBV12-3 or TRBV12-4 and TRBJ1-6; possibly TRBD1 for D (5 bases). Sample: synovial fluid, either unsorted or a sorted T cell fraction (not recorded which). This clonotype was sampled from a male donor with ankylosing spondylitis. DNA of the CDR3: TGTGCCAGCGATTGGGGGGGAAGGGCACCCCTCCACTTT. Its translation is CASDWGGRAPLHF.